Below, 7 T cell receptor beta chains from the same sample are listed, as sequenced in a study of blood T cell repertoires in COVID-19. Some clones are missing from TCRdb's copy, which holds only in-frame ones; the method was immunoSEQ multiplex PCR. This table has around 150,000 clones, about 83% appearing once. The sequenced material came from peripheral blood. These receptors all come from a man in his fifties or sixties with acute or convalescent COVID-19.

The chain carries TRBV6-2 or TRBV6-3 and TRBJ1-2; the match to TRBD1 covers 9 bases. CDR3 length: 15 residues. The J segment lost 0 bases and the V segment lost 5 bases, leaving 4 bases of the junction unmatched. Germline CDR1 and CDR2: MNHEY and SVGEGT. The CDR3 sequence is CASSPDRGTNYGYTF. As DNA, the CDR3 is TGTGCCAGCAGTCCAGACAGGGGGACTAACTATGGCTACACCTTC.

The chain combines TRBV25-1 with TRBJ2-7, with D possibly TRBD2 on 6 matching bases. Germline-derived CDR1 and CDR2 are MGHDK and SYGVNS. V was cut by 0 bases and J by 2 bases, with 17 bases left in between. This CDR3 has 17 residues. CDR3: CASSEYGGRRWTYEQYF. In DNA form, the CDR3 reads TGTGCCAGCAGTGAATACGGGGGACGCCGGTGGACCTACGAGCAGTACTTC.

This clone occurred a few times. J is TRBJ1-1 and V is TRBV7-9; D is possibly TRBD1 (6 bases). There are 13 residues in the CDR3. Trimming stripped 5 bases from V and 9 bases from J, with 16 bases between. CDR1 is SEHNR, CDR2 FQNEAQ, per germline (reference sequence). The CDR3 here is CASSDGQQVKAFF. The CDR3 DNA reads as TGTGCCAGCAGCGACGGACAGCAGGTGAAAGCTTTCTTT.

This chain uses TRBV18 with TRBJ1-4; no clear D gene. Germline values: CDR1 KGHSH, CDR2 LQKENI. The CDR3 extends over 16 amino acids. Trimming removed 2 bases from V and 3 bases from J, with 13 bases in between. As DNA, the CDR3 is TGTGCCAGCTCACCAAACGTCGGTTTAGCTAATGAAAAACTGTTTTTT. Translating gives CASSPNVGLANEKLFF.

The rearrangement uses TRBV2 and TRBJ2-1; 8 bases agree with TRBD2. The CDR3 runs 15 residues. With 5 bases clipped from V and 7 bases from J, the junction kept 10 bases outside the gene matches. CDR1 is SNHLY, CDR2 FYNNEI, per germline. The CDR3 loop is CASSSGWIAGNEQFF. CDR3 DNA: TGTGCCAGCAGTTCAGGGTGGATAGCGGGAAATGAGCAGTTCTTC.

This rearrangement joins TRBV7-2 to TRBJ2-1, with 13 positions matching TRBD2. The CDR3 is 15 amino acids. Germline values: CDR1 SGHTA, CDR2 FQGNSA. The trim removed 6 bases at V and 2 bases at J, leaving 1 base unmatched. The chain's CDR3 is CASRGTSGAYNEQFF. The CDR3, as DNA: TGTGCCAGCAGGGGGACTAGCGGGGCCTACAATGAGCAGTTCTTC.

Remarks on this clone: The sample has other DNA sequences that encode this CDR3 too. The chain combines TRBV30 with TRBJ1-2; a possible D gene is TRBD1 (6 bases). Germline V gene sequence: CDR1 GTSNPN, CDR2 SVGIG (reference sequence). The V end lost 0 bases, the J end lost 4 bases, and 9 bases lay between the germline ends. This CDR3 is built from 13 residues. DNA for the CDR3: TGTGCCTGGAGTGTCGGGGGGGCCTATGGCTACACCTTC. The encoded protein is CAWSVGGAYGYTF.